This T cell receptor beta chain emerged from a study of CD8+ T cells in alopecia areata. The CDR3 length is 14 residues. Losses at the gene ends were 3 bases for V and 8 bases for J; bases not matched to a gene: 9. CDR1 and CDR2 from the germline V gene are GTSNPN and SVGIG (reference sequence). This clone was recorded once. Its antigen is not identified. The sequencing template was cDNA reverse transcribed from extracted RNA. Assay used: immunoSEQ multiplex PCR; TCRdb lists only in-frame clones, some missing. The sample yields some 170,000 clones, roughly 59% seen once. General study points: Researchers reported that TCR sharing among patients proved less clear than in mice, possibly HLA-linked. Sequenced scalp T cells also include alphabeta T cells resident in normal skin.

The TCR sequence derives from a human donor with alopecia areata. The sequencing here drew on CD4+ T cells sorted from blood, taken at week 0. V gene TRBV30 combines with J gene TRBJ1-4; 7 nucleotides agree with TRBD1. The CDR3 DNA reads TGTGCCTGGAGGGGGGCGCAGGGGGTCGAAAAACTGTTTTTT. Translated: CAWRGAQGVEKLFF.